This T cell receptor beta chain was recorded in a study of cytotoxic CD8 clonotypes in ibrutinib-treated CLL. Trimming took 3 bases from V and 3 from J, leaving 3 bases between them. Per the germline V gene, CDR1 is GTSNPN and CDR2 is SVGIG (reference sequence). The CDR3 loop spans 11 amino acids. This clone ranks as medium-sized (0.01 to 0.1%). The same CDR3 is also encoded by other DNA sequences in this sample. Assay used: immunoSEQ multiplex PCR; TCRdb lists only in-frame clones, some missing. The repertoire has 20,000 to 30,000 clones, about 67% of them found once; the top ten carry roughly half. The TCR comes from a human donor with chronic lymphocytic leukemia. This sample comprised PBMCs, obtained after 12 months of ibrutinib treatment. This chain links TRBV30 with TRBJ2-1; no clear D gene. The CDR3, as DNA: TGTGCCTGGAGGAGCTACAATGAGCAGTTCTTC. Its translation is CAWRSYNEQFF.